This T cell receptor beta chain was profiled in a study of control samples from healthy donors and cancer patients. This table comes from immunoSEQ multiplex PCR, and its TCRdb copy is limited to in-frame clones, with some not included. The sample carries some 130,000 clones, more than 90% recorded once. The clonotype was recovered from a man between 18 and 35 years old in good health. What was sequenced was blood.

CDR3 sequence reads: CASRRIRGTNEKLFF. For the CDR3, the DNA is TGTGCCAGCAGACGGATTCGAGGGACTAATGAAAAACTGTTTTTT. V usage is TRBV11-2 and J usage is TRBJ1-4; no reliable D call. Trimming removed 6 bases at V and 2 bases at J, with 13 bases between. Germline CDR1 and CDR2: SGHAT and FQNNGV. The CDR3 loop spans 15 amino acids.